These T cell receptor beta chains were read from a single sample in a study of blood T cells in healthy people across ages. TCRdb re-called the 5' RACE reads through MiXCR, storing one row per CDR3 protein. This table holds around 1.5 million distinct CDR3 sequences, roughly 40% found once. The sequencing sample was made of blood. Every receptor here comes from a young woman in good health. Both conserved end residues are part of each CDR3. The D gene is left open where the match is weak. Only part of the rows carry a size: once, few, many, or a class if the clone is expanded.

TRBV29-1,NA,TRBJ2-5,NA,CSVLSFKGTQYF,TGCAGCGTTCTATCGTTTAAAGGGACCCAGTACTTC
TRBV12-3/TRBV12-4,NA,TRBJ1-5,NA,CASCRQQGNQPQHF,TGTGCCAGCTGTCGTCAGCAGGGAAATCAGCCCCAGCATTTT
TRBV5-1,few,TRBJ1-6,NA,CASSLEGSGNSPLHF,TGCGCCAGCAGCTTGGAGGGATCGGGCAATTCACCCCTCCACTTT
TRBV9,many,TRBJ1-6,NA,CASSVDQGLGISPLHF,TGTGCCAGCAGCGTAGACCAGGGCTTGGGAATTTCACCCCTCCACTTT
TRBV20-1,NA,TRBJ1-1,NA,CSAPLRANTEAFF,TGCAGTGCCCCTCTCCGAGCGAACACTGAAGCTTTCTTT
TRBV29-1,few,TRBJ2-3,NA,CSVELSGTQYF,TGCAGCGTCGAACTAAGCGGTACGCAGTATTTT
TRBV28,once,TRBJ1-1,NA,CASSPRGTTKGNTEAFF,TGTGCCAGCAGTCCCCGGGGCACCACGAAGGGGAACACTGAAGCTTTCTTT
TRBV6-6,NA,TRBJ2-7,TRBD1,CASSYLWSGGAYEQYF,TGTGCCAGCAGTTACCTATGGTCAGGGGGTGCCTACGAGCAGTACTTC
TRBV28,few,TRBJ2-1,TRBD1,CASSVPGQGTYNEQFF,TGTGCCAGCAGTGTTCCGGGACAGGGAACCTACAATGAGCAGTTCTTC
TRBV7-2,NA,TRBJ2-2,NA,CASSPVSRGGELFF,TGTGCCAGCAGCCCGGTATCCCGTGGCGGGGAGCTGTTTTTT
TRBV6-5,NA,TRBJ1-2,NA,CASSYSNRAYGYTF,TGTGCCAGCAGTTACTCGAACAGGGCCTATGGCTACACCTTC
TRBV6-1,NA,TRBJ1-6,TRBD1,CASSELQGESPLHF,TGTGCCAGCAGTGAACTGCAGGGGGAATCACCCCTCCACTTT
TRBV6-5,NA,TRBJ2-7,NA,CASSRTDGYEQYF,TGTGCCAGCAGTCGGACAGACGGCTACGAGCAGTACTTC
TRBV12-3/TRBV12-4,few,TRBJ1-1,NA,CASNLRGLNTEAFF,TGTGCCAGCAATCTCCGGGGCCTGAACACTGAAGCTTTCTTT
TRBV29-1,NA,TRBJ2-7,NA,CSVIRDTRGEQYF,TGCAGCGTTATTCGGGACACCCGGGGCGAGCAGTACTTC
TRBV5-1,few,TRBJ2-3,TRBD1,CASSLQGQTTDTQYF,TGCGCCAGCAGCTTACAGGGACAGACCACAGATACGCAGTATTTT
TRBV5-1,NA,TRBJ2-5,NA,CASSLTQDPRETQYF,TGCGCCAGCAGCTTGACCCAGGACCCGAGAGAGACCCAGTACTTC
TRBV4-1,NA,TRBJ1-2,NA,CASSQAIPTPGGYTF,TGCGCCAGCAGCCAAGCGATCCCTACCCCGGGTGGCTACACCTTC
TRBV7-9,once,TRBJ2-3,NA,CASSSDSIDDTQYF,TGTGCCAGCAGCTCGGACTCGATCGATGATACGCAGTATTTT
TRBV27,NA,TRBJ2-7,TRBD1,CAGRRTGEVGSYEQYF,TGTGCCGGCAGGAGGACAGGGGAAGTTGGCTCCTACGAGCAGTACTTC
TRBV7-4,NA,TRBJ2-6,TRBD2,CASSRTISGRAIYGANVLTF,TGTGCCAGCAGTCGAACCATTAGCGGGAGGGCCATTTATGGGGCCAACGTCCTGACTTTC
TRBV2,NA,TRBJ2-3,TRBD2,CASRVGGPTDTQYF,TGTGCCAGCAGAGTGGGAGGGCCAACAGATACGCAGTATTTT
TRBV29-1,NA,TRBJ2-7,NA,CSVQDRPYEQYF,TGCAGCGTCCAGGACAGACCCTACGAGCAGTACTTC
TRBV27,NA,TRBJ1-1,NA,CASTLSGARNTEAFF,TGTGCCAGCACCCTATCGGGGGCGCGAAACACTGAAGCTTTCTTT
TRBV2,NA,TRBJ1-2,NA,CASMTPGAWYGYTF,TGTGCCAGCATGACCCCTGGGGCTTGGTATGGCTACACCTTC
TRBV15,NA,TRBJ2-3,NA,CATSRPPGLGTDTQYF,TGTGCCACCAGCAGACCGCCGGGACTGGGCACAGATACGCAGTATTTT
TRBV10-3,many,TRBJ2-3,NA,CAISEGTASTDTQYF,TGTGCCATCAGTGAGGGGACGGCTAGCACAGATACGCAGTATTTT
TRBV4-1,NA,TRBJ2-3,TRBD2,CASSLRTSETDTQYF,TGCGCCAGCAGCCTCCGGACTAGCGAGACAGATACGCAGTATTTT
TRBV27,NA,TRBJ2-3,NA,CASSFQGSHGTQYF,TGTGCCAGCAGTTTCCAGGGCAGCCATGGTACGCAGTATTTT
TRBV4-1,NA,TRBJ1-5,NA,CASSQVRDSDQPQHF,TGCGCCAGCAGCCAAGTTAGGGACTCAGATCAGCCCCAGCATTTT
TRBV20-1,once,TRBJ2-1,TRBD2,CSARDATSGSIDGQFF,TGCAGTGCTAGAGATGCCACTAGCGGGAGTATCGATGGGCAGTTCTTC
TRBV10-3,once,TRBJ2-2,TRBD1,CAISSGTGENTGELFF,TGTGCCATCAGTTCGGGGACAGGGGAGAACACCGGGGAGCTGTTTTTT
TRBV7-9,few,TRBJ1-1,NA,CASSPRPEAFF,TGTGCCAGCAGCCCAAGGCCTGAAGCTTTCTTT
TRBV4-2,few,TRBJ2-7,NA,CASSSNAGYEQYF,TGTGCCAGCAGCAGCAACGCTGGCTACGAGCAGTACTTC